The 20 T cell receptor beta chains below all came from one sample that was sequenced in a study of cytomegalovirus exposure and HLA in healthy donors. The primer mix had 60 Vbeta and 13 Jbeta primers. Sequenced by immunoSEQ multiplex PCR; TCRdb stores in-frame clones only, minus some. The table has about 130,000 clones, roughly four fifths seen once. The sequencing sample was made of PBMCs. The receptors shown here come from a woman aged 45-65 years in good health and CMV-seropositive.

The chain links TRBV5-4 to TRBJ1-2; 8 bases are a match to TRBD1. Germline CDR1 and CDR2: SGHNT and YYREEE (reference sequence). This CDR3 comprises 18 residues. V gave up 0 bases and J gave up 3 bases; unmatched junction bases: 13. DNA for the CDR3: TGTGCCAGCAGCTTGGCCCAAATTTACGGACAGGGTGACTATGGCTACACCTTC. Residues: CASSLAQIYGQGDYGYTF.

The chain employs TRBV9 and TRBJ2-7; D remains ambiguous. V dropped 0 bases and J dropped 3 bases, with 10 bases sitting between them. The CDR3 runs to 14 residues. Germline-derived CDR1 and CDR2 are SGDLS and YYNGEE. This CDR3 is CASSVGAADYEQYF. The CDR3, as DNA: TGTGCCAGCAGCGTAGGGGCAGCTGACTACGAGCAGTACTTC.

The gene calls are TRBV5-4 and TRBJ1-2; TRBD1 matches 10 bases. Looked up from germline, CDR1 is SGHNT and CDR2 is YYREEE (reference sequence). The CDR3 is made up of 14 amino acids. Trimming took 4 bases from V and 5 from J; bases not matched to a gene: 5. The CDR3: CASSDRGLRYGYTF. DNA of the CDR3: TGTGCCAGCAGCGACAGGGGGCTTAGGTATGGCTACACCTTC.

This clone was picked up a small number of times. CDR3 protein: CASSPHQANEKLFF. The CDR3, as DNA: TGTGCCAGCAGCCCCCATCAGGCTAATGAAAAACTGTTTTTT. The chain has TRBV11-2 and TRBJ1-4; D remains ambiguous. V was shortened by 5 bases and J by 3 bases, with 10 bases between the two germline ends. From germline, CDR1 is SGHAT and CDR2 FQNNGV. The CDR3 has 14 residues.

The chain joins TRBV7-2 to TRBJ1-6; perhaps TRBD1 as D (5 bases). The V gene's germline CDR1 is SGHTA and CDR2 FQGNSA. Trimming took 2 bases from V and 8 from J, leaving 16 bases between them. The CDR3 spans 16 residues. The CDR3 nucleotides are TGTGCCAGCAGCTTACTCTTCGACAGTCGGTATTCACCCCTCCACTTT. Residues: CASSLLFDSRYSPLHF.

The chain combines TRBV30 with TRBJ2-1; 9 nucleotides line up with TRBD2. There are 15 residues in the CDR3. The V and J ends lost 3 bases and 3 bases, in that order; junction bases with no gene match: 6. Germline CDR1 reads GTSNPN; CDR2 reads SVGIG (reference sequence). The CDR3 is CAWSVGTSFYNEQFF. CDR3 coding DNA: TGTGCCTGGAGCGTCGGGACTAGCTTCTACAATGAGCAGTTCTTC.

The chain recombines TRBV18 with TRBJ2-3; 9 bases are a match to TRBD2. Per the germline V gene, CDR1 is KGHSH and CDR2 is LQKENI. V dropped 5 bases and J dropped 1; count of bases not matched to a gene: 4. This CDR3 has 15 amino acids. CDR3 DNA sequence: TGTGCCAGCTCATTCAAGCGGGGGGGCACAGATACGCAGTATTTT. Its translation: CASSFKRGGTDTQYF.

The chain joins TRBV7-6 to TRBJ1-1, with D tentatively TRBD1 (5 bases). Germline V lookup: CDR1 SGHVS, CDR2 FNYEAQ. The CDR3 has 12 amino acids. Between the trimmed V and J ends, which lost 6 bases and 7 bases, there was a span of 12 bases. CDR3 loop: CASRSRGNEAFF. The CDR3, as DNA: TGTGCCAGCAGGTCCCGGGGGAATGAAGCTTTCTTT. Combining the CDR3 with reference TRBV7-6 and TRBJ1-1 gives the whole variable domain GAGVSQSPRYKVTKRGQDVALRCDPISGHVSLYWYRQALGQGPEFLTYFNYEAQQDKSGLPNDRFSAERPEGSISTLTIQRTEQRDSAMYRCASRSRGNEAFFGQGTRLTVV.

Here the CDR3 reads CASSRGQGGEKLFF. Here the CDR3 DNA reads TGTGCCAGCTCACGCGGACAGGGAGGTGAAAAACTGTTTTTT. V is TRBV18 and J is TRBJ1-4; 8 bases line up with TRBD1. Germline CDR1 KGHSH, CDR2 LQKENI. Losses at the gene ends were 4 bases for V and 7 bases for J; bases not matched to a gene: 5. The CDR3 runs to 14 residues.

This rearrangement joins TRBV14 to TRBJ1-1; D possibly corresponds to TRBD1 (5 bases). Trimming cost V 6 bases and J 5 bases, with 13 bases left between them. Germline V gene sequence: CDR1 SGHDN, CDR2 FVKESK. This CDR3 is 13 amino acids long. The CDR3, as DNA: TGTGCCAGCAGTTCACAGGTTCGGACTGAAGCTTTCTTT. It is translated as CASSSQVRTEAFF. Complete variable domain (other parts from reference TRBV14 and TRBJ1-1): EAGVTQFPSHSVIEKGQTVTLRCDPISGHDNLYWYRRVMGKEIKFLLHFVKESKQDESGMPNNRFLAERTGGTYSTLKVQPAELEDSGVYFCASSSQVRTEAFFGQGTRLTVV.

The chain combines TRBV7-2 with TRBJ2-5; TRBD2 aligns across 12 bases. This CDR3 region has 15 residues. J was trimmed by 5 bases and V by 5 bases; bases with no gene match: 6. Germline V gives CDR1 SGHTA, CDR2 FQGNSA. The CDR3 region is CASSLTTSGGETQYF. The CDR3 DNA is TGTGCCAGCAGCCTAACGACTAGCGGGGGCGAGACCCAGTACTTC.

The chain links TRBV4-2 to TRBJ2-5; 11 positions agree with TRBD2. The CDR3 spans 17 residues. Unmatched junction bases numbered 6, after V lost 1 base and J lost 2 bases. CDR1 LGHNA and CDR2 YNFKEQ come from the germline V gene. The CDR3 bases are TGTGCCAGCAGCCAAGGAAGGGCTAGCGGGGGGCAAGAGACCCAGTACTTC. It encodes CASSQGRASGGQETQYF.

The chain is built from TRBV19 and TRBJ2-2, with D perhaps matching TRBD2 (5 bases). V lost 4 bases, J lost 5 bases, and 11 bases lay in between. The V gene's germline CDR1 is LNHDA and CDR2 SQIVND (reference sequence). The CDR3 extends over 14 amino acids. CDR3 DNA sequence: TGTGCCAGTAGTAATAGAGGAGGAACCGGGGAGCTGTTTTTT. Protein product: CASSNRGGTGELFF.

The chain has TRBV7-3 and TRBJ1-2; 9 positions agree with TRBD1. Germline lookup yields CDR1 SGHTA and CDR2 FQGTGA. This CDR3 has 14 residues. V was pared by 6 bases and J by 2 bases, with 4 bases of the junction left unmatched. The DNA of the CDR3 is TGTGCCAGCAGAGGACAGGGGTTGAACTATGGCTACACCTTC. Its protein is CASRGQGLNYGYTF.

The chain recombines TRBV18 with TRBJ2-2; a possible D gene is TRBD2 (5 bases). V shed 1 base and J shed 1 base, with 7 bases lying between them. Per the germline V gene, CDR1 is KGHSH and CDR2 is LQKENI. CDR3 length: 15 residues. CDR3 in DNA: TGTGCCAGCTCACCACGGGGAGTGAACACCGGGGAGCTGTTTTTT. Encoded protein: CASSPRGVNTGELFF.

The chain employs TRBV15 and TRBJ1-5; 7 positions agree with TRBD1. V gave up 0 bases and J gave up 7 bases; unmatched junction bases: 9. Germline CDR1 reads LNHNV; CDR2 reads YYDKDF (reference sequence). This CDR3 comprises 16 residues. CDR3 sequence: CATSRDNSTGNQPQHF. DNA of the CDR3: TGTGCCACCAGCAGAGATAATTCGACAGGGAACCAGCCCCAGCATTTT.

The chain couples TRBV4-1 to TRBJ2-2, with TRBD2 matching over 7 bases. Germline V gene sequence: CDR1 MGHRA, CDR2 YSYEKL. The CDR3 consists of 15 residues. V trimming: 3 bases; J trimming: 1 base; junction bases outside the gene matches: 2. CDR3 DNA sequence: TGCGCCAGCAGCCAGCCGGGGGGGAACACCGGGGAGCTGTTTTTT. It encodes CASSQPGGNTGELFF.

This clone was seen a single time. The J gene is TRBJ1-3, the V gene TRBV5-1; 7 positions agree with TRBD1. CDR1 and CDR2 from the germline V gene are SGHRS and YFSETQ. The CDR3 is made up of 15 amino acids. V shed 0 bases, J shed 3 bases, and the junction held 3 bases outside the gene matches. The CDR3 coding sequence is TGCGCCAGCAGCTTGGCAGGGGGAGGTGGAAACACCATATATTTT. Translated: CASSLAGGGGNTIYF.

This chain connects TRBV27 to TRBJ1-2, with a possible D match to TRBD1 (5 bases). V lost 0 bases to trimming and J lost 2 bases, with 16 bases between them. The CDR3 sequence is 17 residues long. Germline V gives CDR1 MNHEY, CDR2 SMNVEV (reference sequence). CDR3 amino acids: CASSLSGGGSLNYGYTF. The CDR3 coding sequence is TGTGCCAGCAGTTTATCCGGGGGTGGGTCGTTGAACTATGGCTACACCTTC.

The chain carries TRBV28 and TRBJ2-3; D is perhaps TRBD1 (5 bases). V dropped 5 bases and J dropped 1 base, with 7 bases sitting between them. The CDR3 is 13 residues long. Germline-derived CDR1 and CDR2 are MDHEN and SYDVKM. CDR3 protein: CASSQGGTDTQYF. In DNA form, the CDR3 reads TGTGCCAGCAGTCAAGGGGGCACAGATACGCAGTATTTT.